Listed here are 21 T cell receptor beta chains from one sample, sequenced in a study of tumor and adjacent non-tumor tissue in lung cancer. This sample's RNA came from whole unsorted tissue. More than 3 cm separated this lung sample from the edge of the tumor. The library came from three nested PCR rounds adapted from ARM-PCR protocols. TCRdb reprocessed the multiplex PCR reads via MiXCR and lists one record per CDR3 protein. The sample carries over 80,000 distinct CDR3 sequences, more than 80% recorded once. The material sequenced was distant non-tumor lung tissue. The receptors originated from a man in his 60s with small cell lung cancer.

In the case of this clonotype: This CDR3 is missing its conserved last phenylalanine or tryptophan, likely due to a read error. The chain couples TRBV11-2 to TRBJ2-1; possible D gene TRBD1, 5 bases. CDR1 and CDR2 from the germline V gene are SGHAT and FQNNGV. The CDR3 loop spans 14 amino acids. The CDR3 spells CVSSLEAGLVEQFL. CDR3 in DNA: TGTGTCAGCAGCCTAGAGGCAGGGTTGGTTGAGCAGTTCTTA.

As for this clonotype: This may arise from a read error, as a much more abundant clone is one base away. V and J are TRBV30 and TRBJ2-3; 9 bases line up with TRBD2. The CDR3 consists of 13 residues. The germline V gene has CDR1 GTSNPN and CDR2 SVGIG (reference sequence). The CDR3 loop is CAWRREGSETQYF. The CDR3 DNA reads TGTGCCTGGAGGCGGGAGGGGTCAGAAACGCAGTATTTT.

This rearrangement joins TRBV6-5 to TRBJ1-6; D remains unclear. Germline V CDR1 and CDR2: MNHEY, SVGAGI. The CDR3 contains 12 residues. V was clipped by 8 bases and J by 15 bases, with 17 bases between them. The CDR3 protein is CASGKSHLHLHF. CDR3 nucleotide sequence: TGTGCCAGCGGAAAATCGCATTTACACCTCCACTTT.

Notes on this clonotype: Mismatch with germline at one junction end may stem from a read error. V and J are TRBV20-1 and TRBJ1-1, with a tentative D call TRBD1 (5 bases). This CDR3 region has 12 residues. Germline V CDR1 and CDR2: DFQATT, SNEGSKA (reference sequence). The CDR3 is CSAAGLSTEVFF. The CDR3 region has the DNA TGCAGTGCCGCAGGGCTGAGCACTGAAGTTTTCTTT.

About this clonotype: Because it lacks the conserved phenylalanine or tryptophan at the end, this CDR3 is likely a read error. The J gene is TRBJ2-5, the V gene TRBV5-6, with D possibly being TRBD1 or TRBD2 (5 bases each). The J call may be wrong; the DNA end is better matched by TRBJ2-1. CDR3 length: 15 amino acids. Germline values: CDR1 SGHDT, CDR2 YYEEEE. CDR3 bases: TGTGCCAGCAGCTTGTATGGGACGGATCAAGAGACCCAGTTCCTC. Translating gives CASSLYGTDQETQFL.

Regarding this clonotype: The junction differs from germline at one of its ends, possibly a read error. CDR3 amino acids: CASSSPDSVNTIYF. DNA for the CDR3: TGTGCCAGCAGTTCGCCTGATTCTGTAAACACCATATATTTT. The J gene is TRBJ1-3, the V gene TRBV12-3 or TRBV12-4; D call uncertain. This CDR3 contains 14 residues.

The chain links TRBV11-2 to TRBJ2-7, with D possibly called TRBD1 or TRBD2 (5 bases each). Germline-derived CDR1 and CDR2 are SGHAT and FQNNGV. The length of the CDR3 is 14 residues. CDR3 sequence reads: CTSSSNQGPHEQYV. Here the CDR3 DNA reads TGTACCAGCAGCTCGAACCAGGGACCTCACGAGCAGTACGTC.

Notes on this clonotype: A much larger clone lies one base from this, so it may be a read error. The chain employs TRBV7-9 and TRBJ1-4; 8 bases agree with TRBD1. Per the germline V gene, CDR1 is SEHNR and CDR2 is FQNEAQ (reference sequence). The CDR3 is 14 residues long. CDR3 region: CTSSLGQGGEKLFF. The CDR3, as DNA: TGTACCAGCAGCTTAGGACAGGGTGGCGAAAAACTGTTTTTT.

This clonotype was picked up many times. The rearrangement uses TRBV7-9 and TRBJ2-7, with D perhaps TRBD1 (5 bases). The CDR3 is made up of 13 amino acids. Germline loops: CDR1 SEHNR, CDR2 FQNEAQ (reference sequence). V lost 5 bases to trimming and J lost 2 bases, with 10 bases between them. The CDR3 nucleotides are TGTGCCAGCAGCCGCAGGGAAGCCTACGAGCAGTACTTC. This codes for CASSRREAYEQYF. The full variable domain, completed using reference TRBV7-9 and TRBJ2-7, is DTGVSQNPRHKITKRGQNVTFRCDPISEHNRLYWYRQTLGQGPEFLTYFQNEAQLEKSRLLSDRFSAERPKGSFSTLEIQRTEQGDSAMYLCASSRREAYEQYFGPGTRLTVT.

This clonotype was recorded many times. The genes are TRBV6-6 and TRBJ1-1; no clear D gene. This CDR3 comprises 11 residues. Trimming took 5 bases from V and 2 from J, leaving 3 bases between them. Germline V gene sequence: CDR1 MNHNY, CDR2 SVGAGI (reference sequence). CDR3 loop: CASSRNTEAFF. The CDR3 DNA reads TGTGCCAGCAGTAGAAACACTGAAGCTTTCTTT.

As concerns this clonotype: The junction and the germline gene differ at one end; a read error may be behind it. This rearrangement joins TRBV13 to TRBJ2-1; the D gene is possibly TRBD2 (6 bases). Per the germline V gene, CDR1 is PRHDT and CDR2 is FYEKMQ (reference sequence). There are 15 residues in the CDR3. The CDR3 here is CVNCLGGNSDNEQFF. The CDR3 nucleotides are TGTGTCAACTGCTTGGGAGGTAACTCCGACAATGAGCAGTTCTTC.

The chain combines TRBV5-6 with TRBJ2-7; D possibly matches TRBD1 or TRBD2 (6 bases each). Trimming removed 4 bases at V and 4 bases at J, with 21 bases between. This CDR3 has 16 residues. Looked up from germline, CDR1 is SGHDT and CDR2 is YYEEEE. CDR3 amino acids: CASSRGVWALSYEQYF. CDR3 nucleotide sequence: TGTGCCAGCAGCAGGGGGGTATGGGCCCTATCTTACGAGCAGTACTTC.

Comment on this clonotype: One end of the junction varies from germline; a read error may be responsible. The CDR3 DNA reads TGCGCCAGCAAGGTAGCGGGAGTAACTGAGCAGTTCTTC. Amino acids: CASKVAGVTEQFF. The genes are TRBV11-1 and TRBJ2-1; 9 bases match TRBD2. Germline CDR1 SGHAT, CDR2 FQDESV (reference sequence). The CDR3 is 13 residues long.

This clonotype occurred once. A read error is possible here, since a much larger clone lies one base away. The chain uses TRBV20-1 and TRBJ1-2; D ambiguous. The CDR3 length is 13 residues. CDR1 DFQATT and CDR2 SNEGSKA come from the germline V gene (reference sequence). The germline V and J ends were trimmed by 6 bases and 1 base, with 12 bases remaining between them. CDR3 protein: CSATDTVNYGYTF. The CDR3 DNA is TGCAGTGCAACCGACACGGTTAACTATGGCTACACCTTC.

V usage is TRBV10-3 and J usage is TRBJ2-5; D tentatively fits TRBD1 or TRBD2 (5 bases each). CDR3 length: 13 residues. With 6 bases removed from V and 8 bases from J, the gap between germline ends came to 16 bases. Germline loops: CDR1 ENHRY, CDR2 SYGVKD. CDR3 sequence reads: CAIREGQADTQYF. DNA of the CDR3: TGTGCCATCAGAGAGGGGCAGGCAGATACCCAGTACTTC.

For this clonotype: Sequence at one end of the junction differs from germline and may be a read error. The J gene is TRBJ2-3, the V gene TRBV6-5, with 10 bases aligning to TRBD2. The length of the CDR3 is 14 residues. Germline CDR1 MNHEY, CDR2 SVGAGI. CDR3 protein: CANRASGSRDTLYF. In DNA form, the CDR3 reads TGTGCCAACAGGGCTAGCGGGAGTAGGGATACGCTGTATTTT.

With respect to this clonotype: Because the CDR3 is missing its conserved closing phenylalanine or tryptophan, this is likely a read error. The chain employs TRBV6-2 or TRBV6-3 and TRBJ2-3, with 8 bases identical to TRBD2. V shed 10 bases, J shed 4 bases, and the junction held 7 bases outside the gene matches. CDR3 size: 13 residues. The V gene's germline CDR1 is MNHEY and CDR2 SVGEGT. The CDR3 DNA reads as TGTGCCATCAAGACGGGAGGGCCAGATACGCAGTATATT. Protein product: CAIKTGGPDTQYI.

The chain recombines TRBV12-3 or TRBV12-4 with TRBJ2-2, with D hard to call. V was pared by 7 bases and J by 9 bases, with 15 bases between. The CDR3 loop spans 13 amino acids. Here the CDR3 reads CASNFVRTRELFF. DNA for the CDR3: TGTGCCAGCAATTTTGTAAGAACCAGGGAGCTGTTTTTT.

A remark on this clonotype: A read error may account for a junction end that differs from germline. This chain joins TRBV11-2 and TRBJ2-1; D is uncertain. Germline CDR1 SGHAT, CDR2 FQNNGV. The CDR3 has 17 amino acids. This CDR3 is CASSLVKAQSSYSEQFF. The CDR3 region has the DNA TGCGCCAGCAGCTTAGTGAAAGCCCAGAGCTCCTACAGTGAGCAGTTCTTC. Variable domain in full (rest from reference TRBV11-2 and TRBJ2-1): EAGVAQSPRYKIIEKRQSVAFWCNPISGHATLYWYQQILGQGPKLLIQFQNNGVVDDSQLPKDRFSAERLKGVDSTLKIQPAKLEDSAVYLCASSLVKAQSSYSEQFFGPGTRLTVL.

Note on this clonotype: Since a much larger clone is just one base distant, this may be a read error. This chain links TRBV20-1 with TRBJ2-3; the match to TRBD2 covers 8 bases. The CDR3 spans 15 residues. The germline CDR1 and CDR2 sequences are DFQATT and SNEGSKA (reference sequence). The V gene end was trimmed by 7 bases and the J gene end by 0 bases; junction bases not matched to a gene: 9. The CDR3 here is CSVPTSDTSTDTQYF. The CDR3 DNA reads TGCAGTGTCCCGACTAGCGACACTAGCACAGATACGCAGTATTTT.

With respect to this clonotype: The junction and the germline gene differ at one end; a read error may be behind it. The chain carries TRBV11-2 and TRBJ1-4; D uncertain. The germline CDR1 and CDR2 sequences are SGHAT and FQNNGV. This CDR3 has 15 residues. CDR3 nucleotides: TGTGCCAGCAGCCAGTTTGATGGGAGGAGTGAAAGACTGTTTTTT. Amino acids: CASSQFDGRSERLFF.